One sample yielded the 23 T cell receptor beta chains listed below, sequenced in a study of blood T cells in healthy people across ages. Then a second PCR, running about 6 to 12 cycles, was carried out with a sample-barcoded 5' primer and a J-beta primer mix. TCRdb passed the 5' RACE reads through MiXCR, listing each CDR3 protein once. The sample has more than 800,000 distinct CDR3 sequences, around 28% seen once. Material: blood. These receptors were collected from a woman of 80 years or more in good health.

This clonotype showed up just a few times. V usage is TRBV6-6 and J usage is TRBJ2-3, with 10 positions matching TRBD1. Trimming removed 5 bases from V and 6 bases from J; junction bases left unmatched: 8. This CDR3 contains 15 residues. Germline V gene data show CDR1 as MNHNY and CDR2 as SVGAGI (reference sequence). CDR3 nucleotides: TGTGCCAGCAGTGACAGGGGGCGAAGTTGGGATACGCAGTATTTT. It translates to CASSDRGRSWDTQYF.

This rearrangement joins TRBV6-6 to TRBJ2-2; TRBD1 matches at 9 bases. The CDR3 is 15 amino acids. Trimming took 7 bases from V and 2 from J; bases not matched to a gene: 5. From germline, CDR1 is MNHNY and CDR2 SVGAGI (reference sequence). CDR3 coding DNA: TGTGCCAGCACGAACAGGGGGCGCAACACCGGGGAGCTGTTTTTT. Residues: CASTNRGRNTGELFF.

This clonotype was seen ten or more times. This sequence joins TRBV20-1 and TRBJ1-1, with D possibly being TRBD1 (6 bases). V was cut by 5 bases and J by 2 bases, with 12 bases left in between. The CDR3 sequence is 13 residues long. Germline V lookup: CDR1 DFQATT, CDR2 SNEGSKA (reference sequence). Written as DNA, the CDR3 is TGCAGTGCTCCAAACAGGGAAAACACTGAAGCTTTCTTT. Translated, it gives CSAPNRENTEAFF.

This clonotype showed up many times. The chain carries TRBV5-1 and TRBJ2-3; D is ambiguous. This CDR3 is built from 14 residues. In germline, CDR1 is SGHRS, CDR2 YFSETQ. V was trimmed by 0 bases and J by 4 bases, leaving 9 bases between them. The CDR3, as DNA: TGCGCCAGCAGCTTGGTTGGCGTTGCAGATACGCAGTATTTT. It yields the protein CASSLVGVADTQYF.

This chain joins TRBV20-1 and TRBJ2-5; the match to TRBD1 covers 9 bases. This CDR3 has 15 amino acids. With 0 bases clipped from V and 4 bases from J, the junction kept 6 bases outside the gene matches. Per germline, CDR1 DFQATT and CDR2 SNEGSKA (reference sequence). The CDR3: CSARDGTGRVETQYF. CDR3 bases: TGCAGTGCTAGAGACGGGACAGGGAGGGTAGAGACCCAGTACTTC.

This clonotype was observed a few times. The chain carries TRBV14 and TRBJ1-1; 7 nucleotides match TRBD1. Germline assignment: CDR1 SGHDN and CDR2 FVKESK. Unmatched junction bases numbered 4, after V lost 5 bases and J lost 7 bases. This CDR3 region has 12 residues. The CDR3 sequence is CASSSRQGEAFF. The CDR3 DNA reads TGTGCCAGCAGCTCCCGACAGGGTGAAGCTTTCTTT.

This clonotype was detected ten times or more. This rearrangement joins TRBV24-1 to TRBJ2-3; possibly TRBD1 or TRBD2 for D (5 bases each). Germline CDR1 is KGHDR and CDR2 is SFDVKD. This CDR3 spans 15 amino acids. Trimming took 1 base from V and 3 from J, leaving 10 bases between them. In DNA, the CDR3 is TGTGCCACCAGTGATTTCAGAGGGGCAACAGATACGCAGTATTTT. Translation: CATSDFRGATDTQYF.

The table lists this clonotype with many counts. The chain joins TRBV7-4 to TRBJ1-1; a weak D match, TRBD1 (5 bases). Germline V gene data show CDR1 as SGHVT and CDR2 as SQSDAQ. Trimming shortened V by 1 base and J by 3 bases, and 6 bases separated the two germline ends. The CDR3 length is 13 residues. The CDR3 loop reads CASSLVGDTEAFF. The CDR3 bases are TGTGCCAGCAGCTTAGTAGGGGACACTGAAGCTTTCTTT.

This clonotype was detected a few times. A read error is possible here, since a much larger clone lies one base away. The rearrangement uses TRBV4-3 and TRBJ2-7, with TRBD2 matching 13 bases. The germline V gene encodes CDR1 LGHNA and CDR2 YSLEER. The trim removed 0 bases at V and 7 bases at J, leaving 15 bases unmatched. This CDR3 is built from 19 residues. The CDR3 region has the DNA TGCGCCAGCAGCCAAGAGGGACTAGCGGGGCCATCTGGCTCGAGAGAGCAGTACTTC. Its translation is CASSQEGLAGPSGSREQYF.

On this clonotype: A clone one base away is much larger, so this may be a read error. V is TRBV6-2 or TRBV6-3 and J is TRBJ2-7; weak D call: TRBD1 (6 bases). CDR3 length: 16 amino acids. The V end was cut by 3 bases, the J end by 7 bases, with 22 bases between. Germline values: CDR1 MNHEY, CDR2 SVGEGT. The CDR3 sequence is CASSYIGRTAPGEQYF. The CDR3 region has the DNA TGTGCCAGCAGTTATATTGGCAGGACAGCGCCGGGTGAGCAGTACTTC.

In this sample, this clonotype turned up once. A much larger clone lies a single base off, so this may be a read error. The V call is TRBV6-2 or TRBV6-3, the J call TRBJ2-1, with D perhaps being TRBD1 or TRBD2 (5 bases each). From germline, CDR1 is MNHEY and CDR2 SVGEGT. Trimming removed 0 bases from V and 11 bases from J, with 17 bases in between. The CDR3 consists of 15 residues. DNA for the CDR3: TGTGCCAGCAGTTACTCGGGTGACTTGAGGGGTAAGCAGTTCTTC. Translated: CASSYSGDLRGKQFF.

The table lists this clonotype with many counts. This sequence joins TRBV7-2 and TRBJ1-4; 9 nucleotides match TRBD1. Germline trimming cut 1 base from V and 7 bases from J; bases unmatched to any gene: 4. Germline CDR1 and CDR2: SGHTA and FQGNSA. This CDR3 region has 15 residues. The CDR3 here is CASSLGGTGSEKLFF. The CDR3 DNA reads TGTGCCAGCAGCTTAGGGGGGACAGGGAGTGAAAAACTGTTTTTT.

This clonotype was counted only a few times. The CDR3, as DNA: TGTGCCAGCAGCTTAACGGGCGGGGGGGCTGAGACCCAGTACTTC. It codes for CASSLTGGGAETQYF. J is TRBJ2-5 and V is TRBV7-2; 9 nucleotides align to TRBD2. J was trimmed by 5 bases and V by 2 bases; bases with no gene match: 6. CDR1 and CDR2 (germline): SGHTA, FQGNSA. CDR3 length: 15 amino acids.

This clonotype was recorded at least ten times. This sequence joins TRBV12-3 or TRBV12-4 and TRBJ1-2; 7 bases align to TRBD1. CDR3 length: 14 residues. With V trimmed by 6 bases and J by 4 bases, 8 bases remained unmatched. Written as DNA, the CDR3 is TGTGCCAGCAGACGACAGGGTTCAATCTATGGCTACACCTTC. Translated, it gives CASRRQGSIYGYTF.

V and J are TRBV2 and TRBJ2-5, with 9 nucleotides matching TRBD2. V lost 2 bases and J lost 5; bases outside the gene matches: 6. Germline loops: CDR1 SNHLY, CDR2 FYNNEI. The CDR3 sequence is 15 residues long. CDR3 sequence reads: CASSERGGGAETQYF. The CDR3 DNA reads TGTGCCAGCAGTGAACGCGGCGGGGGGGCCGAGACCCAGTACTTC. Supplemented by reference TRBV2 and TRBJ2-5, the full variable domain reads EPEVTQTPSHQVTQMGQEVILRCVPISNHLYFYWYRQILGQKVEFLVSFYNNEISEKSEIFDDQFSVERPDGSNFTLKIRSTKLEDSAMYFCASSERGGGAETQYFGPGTRLLVL.

Ten or more counts support this clonotype. The J gene is TRBJ2-7, the V gene TRBV18; 7 nucleotides agree with TRBD2. Germline V gene data show CDR1 as KGHSH and CDR2 as LQKENI. The V gene end was trimmed by 2 bases and the J gene end by 5 bases; junction bases not matched to a gene: 9. The CDR3 contains 15 residues. The CDR3, as DNA: TGTGCCAGCTCACCAACCGGCGGGACTAACGACGAGCAGTACTTC. Protein: CASSPTGGTNDEQYF.

There are many counts of this clonotype. The chain carries TRBV7-6 and TRBJ2-1; D might be TRBD2 (5 bases). The CDR3 extends over 14 amino acids. Trimming cost V 5 bases and J 2 bases, with 10 bases left between them. The germline CDR1 and CDR2 sequences are SGHVS and FNYEAQ. The CDR3 DNA is TGTGCCAGCAGCACCGGGATGCCCTACAATGAGCAGTTCTTC. It specifies CASSTGMPYNEQFF. Full variable domain (remainder filled in from reference TRBV7-6 and TRBJ2-1): GAGVSQSPRYKVTKRGQDVALRCDPISGHVSLYWYRQALGQGPEFLTYFNYEAQQDKSGLPNDRFSAERPEGSISTLTIQRTEQRDSAMYRCASSTGMPYNEQFFGPGTRLTVL.

This clonotype was seen only a few times. A much larger clone lies one base from this, so it may be a read error. DNA of the CDR3: TGTGCCAGCAACCTGGTAGCGGGGGCCTCTAGCACAGATGCGCAGTATTTT. Its protein is CASNLVAGASSTDAQYF. This chain joins TRBV7-2 and TRBJ2-3, with 9 positions matching TRBD2. The CDR3 is made up of 17 amino acids. Germline loops: CDR1 SGHTA, CDR2 FQGNSA.

This clonotype was counted only a few times. This rearrangement joins TRBV7-2 to TRBJ1-4, with TRBD1 as a possible D gene (5 bases). CDR1 SGHTA and CDR2 FQGNSA come from the germline V gene. V lost 4 bases and J 8 bases, leaving 14 bases between the germline ends. The CDR3 extends over 14 amino acids. The CDR3 DNA reads as TGTGCCAGCAGCTCGACCAGGGCCGGAGAAAAACTGTTTTTT. Translating it yields CASSSTRAGEKLFF.

On this clonotype: A much larger clonotype is one base distant, so this may be a read error. V usage is TRBV7-2 and J usage is TRBJ2-5; no firm D call. From germline, CDR1 is SGHTA and CDR2 FQGNSA. This CDR3 comprises 11 residues. Trimming pared 1 base from V and 11 bases from J, leaving 8 bases between. CDR3 sequence: CASSLEGMQYF. CDR3 DNA sequence: TGTGCCAGCAGCTTAGAGGGTATGCAGTACTTC.

This clonotype was found many times. V is TRBV20-1 and J is TRBJ2-5, with TRBD1 as a possible D gene (5 bases). The CDR3 consists of 14 residues. The V end was cut by 0 bases, the J end by 5 bases, with 13 bases between. CDR1 is DFQATT and CDR2 is SNEGSKA in the germline V gene (reference sequence). CDR3: CSARETGARETQYF. The CDR3 DNA reads TGCAGTGCTAGAGAAACTGGGGCTAGGGAGACCCAGTACTTC.

This clonotype was observed a handful of times. V gene TRBV7-9 combines with J gene TRBJ2-5, with 9 bases aligning to TRBD2. J lost 4 bases, V lost 2 bases, and 14 bases had no gene match. Germline-derived CDR1 and CDR2 are SEHNR and FQNEAQ (reference sequence). The CDR3 covers 18 residues. CDR3 nucleotide sequence: TGTGCCAGCAGCTTACTAGCGGGGAGTGGCCTCCGTGGAGAGACCCAGTACTTC. As protein: CASSLLAGSGLRGETQYF. The full variable domain, completed using reference TRBV7-9 and TRBJ2-5, is DTGVSQNPRHKITKRGQNVTFRCDPISEHNRLYWYRQTLGQGPEFLTYFQNEAQLEKSRLLSDRFSAERPKGSFSTLEIQRTEQGDSAMYLCASSLLAGSGLRGETQYFGPGTRLLVL.

The table lists this clonotype with many counts. The V call is TRBV3-1, the J call TRBJ2-5; tentatively, D is TRBD2 (6 bases). Per the germline V gene, CDR1 is LGHDT and CDR2 is YNNKEL (reference sequence). The germline V and J ends were trimmed by 4 bases and 5 bases, with 26 bases remaining between them. CDR3 length equals 18 residues. This chain's CDR3 is CASSLSLAGGTSRETQYF. DNA for the CDR3: TGTGCCAGCAGCCTCTCCTTGGCAGGCGGGACTTCGAGGGAGACCCAGTACTTC.